These T cell receptor beta chains were read from a single sample in a study of Graves' ophthalmopathy and Graves' hyperthyroidism. MiXCR was run by TCRdb on the multiplex PCR reads, yielding one entry per CDR3 protein. The table includes hundreds of thousands of distinct CDR3 sequences, 35% to 50% detected once. The sequenced material came from peripheral blood. Every receptor here comes from an adult man with Graves' ophthalmopathy. Both conserved end residues are part of each CDR3. D genes are given only for firm matches. Clone size is given for some rows only: seen once, a few or many times, or a class if the clone is expanded.

D gene,J gene,V gene,clone size,CDR3 DNA,CDR3 protein
NA,TRBJ2-7,TRBV28,few,TGTGCCAGCAGTTTGAGGGTCCACGAGCAGTACTTC,CASSLRVHEQYF
TRBD1,TRBJ1-2,TRBV19,NA,TGTGCCAGTAGTGCCCCGGGACAGTCTAACTATGGCTACACCTTC,CASSAPGQSNYGYTF
NA,TRBJ1-1,TRBV28,NA,TGTGCCAGCAGGCACAGGGTGAACACTGAAGCTTTCTTT,CASRHRVNTEAFF
NA,TRBJ2-6,TRBV2,NA,TGTGCCAGCAGCCCTTGGTTAGGTGGGGCCAACGTCCTGACTTTC,CASSPWLGGANVLTF
NA,TRBJ1-1,TRBV10-1,NA,TGCGCCAGCAGTGAAGACGGGGACACTGAAGCTTTCTTT,CASSEDGDTEAFF
NA,TRBJ1-1,TRBV7-2,few,TGTGCCAGCAGTTACGAGATCCGGGCAGACACTGAAGCTTTCTTT,CASSYEIRADTEAFF
NA,TRBJ2-5,TRBV11-2,NA,TGTGCCAGCAGCTTGGACCAGAATGTGGAGACCCAGTACTTC,CASSLDQNVETQYF
NA,TRBJ1-2,TRBV29-1,many,TGCAGCGTTGAAAGTAGTACGGGTCAGGGATATGGCTACACCTTC,CSVESSTGQGYGYTF
TRBD1,TRBJ1-1,TRBV10-2,once,TGTGCCAGCAGCCTGGCACAGGGGGCGGTTGAAGCTTTCTTT,CASSLAQGAVEAFF
NA,TRBJ1-4,TRBV16,few,TGTGCCAGCAGCCACGGCCTGAGCAATAATGAAAAACTGTTTTTT,CASSHGLSNNEKLFF
TRBD1,TRBJ1-5,TRBV19,NA,TGTGCCAGTAGTAGGGACAGGATCAATCAGCCCCAGCATTTT,CASSRDRINQPQHF
NA,TRBJ1-6,TRBV10-3,few,TGTGCCAGCAGTGCCCGTTGGGGAGATAATTCACCCCTCCACTTT,CASSARWGDNSPLHF
NA,TRBJ1-2,TRBV29-1,NA,TGCAGCGTTGAAGAGGAGGGCGGCTACACCTTC,CSVEEEGGYTF
NA,TRBJ1-5,TRBV2,once,TGTGCCAGCAGGGAGACTGACCGCTACGAGCATTTT,CASRETDRYEHF
TRBD1,TRBJ2-7,TRBV12-3/TRBV12-4,NA,TGTGCCAGCAGTCGAGATGACAGGGGGGCAGAGCAGTACTTC,CASSRDDRGAEQYF
TRBD2,TRBJ2-5,TRBV6-5,many,TGTGCCAGCAGCCCAGGACTAGCGGGCACCGCGACCCAGTACTTC,CASSPGLAGTATQYF
TRBD2,TRBJ2-7,TRBV10-3,NA,TGTGCCATCAGTTCATGGACTAGCCTAGAAGAGCAGTACTTC,CAISSWTSLEEQYF
NA,TRBJ2-2,TRBV2,NA,TGTGCCAGCACTGTAGCGCGACGCACCGGGGAGCTGTTTTTT,CASTVARRTGELFF
NA,TRBJ1-2,TRBV15,NA,TGTGCCACCAGCAGAGGGACCTCCCCTGGCTACACCTTC,CATSRGTSPGYTF
NA,TRBJ2-5,TRBV7-9,NA,TGTGCCAGCAGCTTAGAGTTGCCTAACGTGGAGACCCAGTACTTC,CASSLELPNVETQYF
TRBD1,TRBJ2-5,TRBV19,few,TGTGCCAGTAACGACAGGGGGGTAGGGACCCAGTACTTC,CASNDRGVGTQYF
NA,TRBJ1-3,TRBV6-1,NA,TGTGCCAGCAGTTACAGCAGTGGCTCTGGAAACACCATATATTTT,CASSYSSGSGNTIYF
NA,TRBJ2-7,TRBV27,NA,TGTGCCAGCAGCCAAGGGGACGAGCAGTACTTC,CASSQGDEQYF
NA,TRBJ2-7,TRBV6-6,few,TGTGCCAGCAGCCAAGAACCGTCCGCCTACGAGCAGTACTTC,CASSQEPSAYEQYF
TRBD1,TRBJ2-6,TRBV7-3,NA,TGTGCCAGCAGCCTCCCCGGGACAGGGGGCTCTGGGGCCAACGTCCTGACTTTC,CASSLPGTGGSGANVLTF
TRBD2,TRBJ2-1,TRBV29-1,NA,TGCAGCGTGGAAGCGGGAGGGCCTAGCAATGAGCAGTTCTTC,CSVEAGGPSNEQFF
NA,TRBJ2-2,TRBV7-9,NA,TGTGCCAGTAGTATAGGTATCGGGGAGCTGTTTTTT,CASSIGIGELFF
TRBD1,TRBJ2-7,TRBV11-1,NA,TGTGCCAGCAGCTTGAACAGGGGGCTCGCCTACGAGCAGTACTTC,CASSLNRGLAYEQYF
TRBD1,TRBJ1-6,TRBV20-1,NA,TGCAGTGCTGAGACCGGGACAGGGGGCAATTCACCCCTCCACTTT,CSAETGTGGNSPLHF
TRBD1,TRBJ1-1,TRBV5-1,few,TGCGCCAGCACCGAAAGACAGGGGGTGTACACTGAAGCTTTCTTT,CASTERQGVYTEAFF
NA,TRBJ2-6,TRBV7-2,NA,TGTGCCAGCAGCTTTGGTCCCGGCAACGTCCTGACTTTC,CASSFGPGNVLTF
NA,TRBJ1-5,TRBV7-6,NA,TGTGCAACGCCCGGGACGGATAGCAATCAGCCCCAGCATTTT,CATPGTDSNQPQHF
NA,TRBJ2-7,TRBV24-1,NA,TGTGCCACCAGCGCTCGGAGACAGGGAGGCCACGAGCAGTACTTC,CATSARRQGGHEQYF